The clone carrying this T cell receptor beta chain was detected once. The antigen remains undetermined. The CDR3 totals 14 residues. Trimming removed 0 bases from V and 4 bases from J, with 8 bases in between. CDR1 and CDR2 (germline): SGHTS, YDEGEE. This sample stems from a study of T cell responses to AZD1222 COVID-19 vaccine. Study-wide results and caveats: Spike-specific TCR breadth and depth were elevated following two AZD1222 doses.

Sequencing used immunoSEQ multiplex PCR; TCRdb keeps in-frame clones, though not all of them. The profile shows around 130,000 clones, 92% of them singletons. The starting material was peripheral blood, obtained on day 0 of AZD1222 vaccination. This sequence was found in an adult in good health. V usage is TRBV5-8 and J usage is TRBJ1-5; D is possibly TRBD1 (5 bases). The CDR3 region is CASSLDRPNQPQHF. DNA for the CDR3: TGTGCCAGCAGCTTGGACAGGCCAAATCAGCCCCAGCATTTT.